The source of this T cell receptor (beta chain) is a study of early T cells in non-severe SARS-CoV-2 infection. Study summary: With bulk RNA from unsorted whole blood as input, sequencing yielded unpaired chains.

This CDR3 comprises 12 residues. V shed 3 bases and J shed 1 base, with 1 base lying between them. Study results and limitations: Anti-spike CD8 specificities were favored by VDJdb matching, whose results missed private and CD4 specificities.

Details on this clonotype: Its target is unknown.

Unique molecular identifiers were affixed to single, distinct cDNA molecules. TCRdb analysed the 5' RACE reads with MiXCR anew, one entry per CDR3 protein. Here the sample spans some 59,000 distinct CDR3 sequences, 8.5% to 12% being singletons. The sequence came from an adult who was a healthcare worker with PCR-confirmed SARS-CoV-2 infection or an uninfected control (not recorded which). The sequenced sample consisted of whole blood. The chain combines TRBV12-3 or TRBV12-4 with TRBJ1-3, with no clear D. The CDR3 here is CASSFSGNTIYF. CDR3 nucleotide sequence: TGTGCCAGCAGTTTTTCTGGAAACACCATATATTTT.